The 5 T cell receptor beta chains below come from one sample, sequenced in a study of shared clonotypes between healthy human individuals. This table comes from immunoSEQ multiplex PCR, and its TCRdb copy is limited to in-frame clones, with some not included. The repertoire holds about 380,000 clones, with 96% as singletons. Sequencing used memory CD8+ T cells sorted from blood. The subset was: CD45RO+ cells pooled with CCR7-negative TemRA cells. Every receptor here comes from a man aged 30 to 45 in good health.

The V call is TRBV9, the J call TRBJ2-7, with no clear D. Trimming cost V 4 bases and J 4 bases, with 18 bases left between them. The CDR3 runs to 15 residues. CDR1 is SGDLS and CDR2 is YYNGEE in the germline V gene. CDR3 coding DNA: TGTGCCAGCAGCCTCCTCCCATTTTCCGGGTACGAGCAGTACTTC. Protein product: CASSLLPFSGYEQYF.

CDR3 DNA: TGTGCCAGCAGCCCCGGCACAGATACGCAGTATTTT. As protein: CASSPGTDTQYF. The chain combines TRBV7-9 with TRBJ2-3; D unresolved. From germline, CDR1 is SEHNR and CDR2 FQNEAQ (reference sequence). The CDR3 totals 12 residues. The V end was cut by 5 bases, the J end by 1 base, with 4 bases between.

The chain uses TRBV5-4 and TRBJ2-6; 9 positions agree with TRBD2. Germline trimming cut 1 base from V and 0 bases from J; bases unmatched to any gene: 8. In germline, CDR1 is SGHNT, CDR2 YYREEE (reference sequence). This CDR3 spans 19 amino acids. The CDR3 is CASSLMRLAVTSGANVLTF. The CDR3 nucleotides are TGTGCCAGCAGCTTGATGAGACTAGCGGTTACCTCTGGGGCCAACGTCCTGACTTTC.

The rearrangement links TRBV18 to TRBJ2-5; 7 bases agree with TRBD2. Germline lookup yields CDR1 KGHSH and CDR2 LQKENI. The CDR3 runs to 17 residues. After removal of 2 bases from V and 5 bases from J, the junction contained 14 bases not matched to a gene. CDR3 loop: CASSPSASGGHRETQYF. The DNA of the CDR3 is TGTGCCAGCTCACCATCGGCTAGCGGAGGTCATAGGGAGACCCAGTACTTC.

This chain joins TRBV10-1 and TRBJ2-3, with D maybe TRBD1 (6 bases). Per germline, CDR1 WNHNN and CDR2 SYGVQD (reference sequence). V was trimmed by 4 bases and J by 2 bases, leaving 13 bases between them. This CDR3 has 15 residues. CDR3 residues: CASSVARDNTDTQYF. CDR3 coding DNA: TGCGCCAGCAGTGTCGCCCGGGACAACACAGATACGCAGTATTTT.